This passage covers 21 T cell receptor beta chains from one sample sequenced in a study of T cell repertoires in cytomegalovirus infection. TCRdb processed the reads anew with MiXCR; each CDR3 protein has one entry. This sample has hundreds of thousands of distinct CDR3 sequences, with roughly 30% found just once. Their antigens remain unidentified. The source was cultured PBMCs, collected from culture after CMV antigen stimulation. The receptors derive from a human donor in good health (CMV status not recorded). Some clones in this sample may be carry-over from other donors' samples.

This chain uses TRBV5-1 with TRBJ1-2, with D possibly matching TRBD1 (6 bases). Germline V CDR1 and CDR2: SGHRS, YFSETQ. Deletions cut 3 bases from V and 7 bases from J, with 16 bases between. The CDR3 has 14 residues. The CDR3 nucleotides read TGCGCCAGCAGCTCACAAGTGACAGGCGGTGGCTACACCTTC. This sequence encodes CASSSQVTGGGYTF.

This clonotype was counted at least ten times. The chain recombines TRBV7-2 with TRBJ2-3; no clear D. The V gene's germline CDR1 is SGHTA and CDR2 FQGNSA. This CDR3 region has 15 residues. Trimming pared 4 bases from V and 0 bases from J, leaving 11 bases between. CDR3 bases: TGTGCCAGCAGCTCCTACGCATTTAGCACAGATACGCAGTATTTT. This codes for CASSSYAFSTDTQYF.

This chain's CDR3 is CASSPGQGGWNEQFF. CDR3 sequence (DNA): TGTGCCAGCAGCCCTGGACAGGGGGGGTGGAATGAGCAGTTCTTC. The chain uses TRBV7-2 and TRBJ2-1; 10 bases fit TRBD1. This CDR3 is 15 amino acids long. Germline V gene sequence: CDR1 SGHTA, CDR2 FQGNSA. V gave up 5 bases and J gave up 7 bases; unmatched junction bases: 8.

In its sample, this clonotype was seen many times. This sequence joins TRBV7-2 and TRBJ1-6; D remains ambiguous. Germline assignment: CDR1 SGHTA and CDR2 FQGNSA. The ends were cut back, 1 base at V and 9 bases at J, with 10 bases in the middle. The CDR3 length is 14 residues. The CDR3 DNA reads TGTGCCAGCAGCTTAGTGGCAGCGGGTTCACCCCTCCACTTT. Protein sequence: CASSLVAAGSPLHF.

This sequence joins TRBV7-8 and TRBJ2-1; tentatively, D is TRBD2 (5 bases). Trimming removed 4 bases at V and 0 bases at J, with 13 bases between. The CDR3 is 16 amino acids. The germline gives CDR1 SGHVS, CDR2 FQNEAQ. The CDR3: CASSSPGESSYNEQFF. CDR3 nucleotides: TGTGCCAGCAGCTCACCCGGGGAAAGCTCCTACAATGAGCAGTTCTTC.

The CDR3 here is CASSTPSRPETPDTQYF. DNA of the CDR3: TGTGCCAGTAGTACCCCCTCTCGACCGGAAACCCCAGATACGCAGTATTTT. The V and J genes are TRBV19 and TRBJ2-3; no definite D call. The CDR3 is made up of 17 amino acids. Germline CDR1 and CDR2: LNHDA and SQIVND (reference sequence). The V end was cut by 4 bases, the J end by 4 bases, with 21 bases between.

The table lists this clonotype with a few counts. The CDR3 DNA reads TGTGCCAGCAGCCCAGACACGACTTACACTGAAGCTTTCTTT. Residues: CASSPDTTYTEAFF. The chain uses TRBV7-2 and TRBJ1-1; D gene ambiguous. V was cut by 5 bases and J by 3 bases, with 13 bases left in between. Germline CDR1 and CDR2: SGHTA and FQGNSA. The CDR3 length is 14 residues.

This clonotype occurred a few times. The V and J genes are TRBV18 and TRBJ2-6; 9 bases are a match to TRBD1. The ends lost 3 bases at V and 0 bases at J; junction bases unmatched: 9. The germline CDR1 and CDR2 sequences are KGHSH and LQKENI. This CDR3 region has 19 residues. CDR3 nucleotide sequence: TGTGCCAGCTCACCCCCCGGGACAGGGCTCAGCTCTGGGGCCAACGTCCTGACTTTC. Amino acids: CASSPPGTGLSSGANVLTF. The complete variable domain, with remaining parts taken from reference TRBV18 and TRBJ2-6, reads NAGVMQNPRHLVRRRGQEARLRCSPMKGHSHVYWYRQLPEEGLKFMVYLQKENIIDESGMPKERFSAEFPKEGPSILRIQQVVRGDSAAYFCASSPPGTGLSSGANVLTFGAGSRLTVL.

This clonotype was picked up one time. The J gene is TRBJ2-5, the V gene TRBV20-1; 8 bases line up with TRBD1. This CDR3 contains 14 residues. Trimming cost V 6 bases and J 3 bases; bases outside gene matches: 9. Germline-derived CDR1 and CDR2 are DFQATT and SNEGSKA (reference sequence). CDR3 in DNA: TGCAGTGCCGCGGCACAGGGGGTGGAAGAGACCCAGTACTTC. This codes for CSAAAQGVEETQYF.

The rearrangement links TRBV10-3 to TRBJ2-7; the D is unclear. CDR1 ENHRY and CDR2 SYGVKD come from the germline V gene. V was shortened by 0 bases and J by 2 bases, with 17 bases between the two germline ends. The CDR3 loop spans 17 amino acids. The chain's CDR3 is CAISESSHYNLPYEQYF. In DNA form, the CDR3 reads TGTGCCATCAGTGAGTCTTCACACTATAACCTCCCCTACGAGCAGTACTTC.

At least ten counts were recorded for this clonotype. V gene TRBV7-2 combines with J gene TRBJ2-7, with TRBD2 matching over 15 bases. Trimming cost V 3 bases and J 2 bases; bases outside gene matches: 11. Germline CDR1 and CDR2: SGHTA and FQGNSA. The CDR3 contains 19 residues. CDR3 sequence reads: CASSLGLAGGPWLPYEQYF. CDR3 nucleotide sequence: TGTGCCAGCAGCTTGGGACTAGCGGGGGGACCTTGGTTACCCTACGAGCAGTACTTC. The complete variable domain, with remaining parts taken from reference TRBV7-2 and TRBJ2-7, reads GAGVSQSPSNKVTEKGKDVELRCDPISGHTALYWYRQSLGQGLEFLIYFQGNSAPDKSGLPSDRFSAERTGGSVSTLTIQRTQQEDSAVYLCASSLGLAGGPWLPYEQYFGPGTRLTVT.

V usage is TRBV7-9 and J usage is TRBJ2-1; 7 bases align to TRBD1. The CDR3 loop spans 18 amino acids. CDR1 and CDR2 from the germline V gene are SEHNR and FQNEAQ (reference sequence). The junction had 19 bases not matched to a gene; V was cut back by 5 bases and J by 6 bases. Written as DNA, the CDR3 is TGTGCCAGCAGCACACCGGGACAGAGTATTCTTGGTATCAATGAGCAGTTCTTC. It translates to CASSTPGQSILGINEQFF.

At least ten counts were recorded for this clonotype. The chain's CDR3 is CASSPRGTVAAYEQYF. CDR3 DNA sequence: TGTGCCAGCAGTCCCCGTGGGACGGTTGCCGCCTACGAGCAGTACTTC. The chain carries TRBV7-2 and TRBJ2-7, with D perhaps assigned TRBD1 or TRBD2 (5 bases each). Germline-derived CDR1 and CDR2 are SGHTA and FQGNSA. This CDR3 contains 16 residues. Deletions cut 6 bases from V and 2 bases from J, with 20 bases between.

The genes are TRBV7-9 and TRBJ1-1; D unclear. The CDR3 runs to 15 residues. Germline-derived CDR1 and CDR2 are SEHNR and FQNEAQ (reference sequence). V dropped 0 bases and J dropped 2 bases, with 10 bases sitting between them. This CDR3 reads CASSLAGGQNTEAFF. The CDR3 region has the DNA TGTGCCAGCAGCTTAGCAGGAGGGCAAAACACTGAAGCTTTCTTT. Combining the CDR3 with reference TRBV7-9 and TRBJ1-1 gives the whole variable domain DTGVSQNPRHKITKRGQNVTFRCDPISEHNRLYWYRQTLGQGPEFLTYFQNEAQLEKSRLLSDRFSAERPKGSFSTLEIQRTEQGDSAMYLCASSLAGGQNTEAFFGQGTRLTVV.

This rearrangement joins TRBV6-2 or TRBV6-3 to TRBJ2-7; D unclear. Between the trimmed V and J ends, which lost 3 bases and 6 bases, there was a span of 9 bases. Germline loops: CDR1 MNHEY, CDR2 SVGEGT. The CDR3 spans 12 residues. The DNA for the CDR3 is TGTGCCAGCAGTTATAGCTATACCGAGCAGTACTTC. It specifies CASSYSYTEQYF.

V usage is TRBV7-6 and J usage is TRBJ1-4, with D hard to call. Trimming removed 5 bases at V and 8 bases at J, with 12 bases between. The V gene's germline CDR1 is SGHVS and CDR2 FNYEAQ. The CDR3 loop spans 13 amino acids. The CDR3 is CASSAEGFEKLFF. The CDR3 nucleotides read TGTGCCAGCAGCGCCGAGGGATTCGAAAAACTGTTTTTT. Combining the CDR3 with reference TRBV7-6 and TRBJ1-4 gives the whole variable domain GAGVSQSPRYKVTKRGQDVALRCDPISGHVSLYWYRQALGQGPEFLTYFNYEAQQDKSGLPNDRFSAERPEGSISTLTIQRTEQRDSAMYRCASSAEGFEKLFFGSGTQLSVL.

This clonotype was found a few times. This chain uses TRBV6-2 or TRBV6-3 with TRBJ2-1; 9 bases are shared with TRBD2. Germline assignment: CDR1 MNHEY and CDR2 SVGEGT. Trimming removed 5 bases from V and 15 bases from J; junction bases left unmatched: 5. The CDR3 is made up of 11 amino acids. The CDR3 DNA reads as TGTGCCAGCAGTAGCCGACTAGCGGCGTTCTTC. It codes for CASSSRLAAFF.

The sample holds many counts of this clonotype. The chain joins TRBV7-2 to TRBJ2-5; D is perhaps TRBD1 or TRBD2 (5 bases each). In germline, CDR1 is SGHTA, CDR2 FQGNSA. V lost 1 base, J lost 4 bases, and 13 bases lay in between. CDR3 length: 15 amino acids. Written as DNA, the CDR3 is TGTGCCAGCAGCTTAGGACCAGAGGGACGAGAGACCCAGTACTTC. Translated, it gives CASSLGPEGRETQYF.

CDR3 bases: TGTGCCAGTCATAGGACAGGGAGCTCCTACGAGCAGTACTTC. It specifies CASHRTGSSYEQYF. The chain joins TRBV6-5 to TRBJ2-7, with TRBD1 matching over 8 bases. The germline V gene has CDR1 MNHEY and CDR2 SVGAGI. Trimming took 9 bases from V and 0 from J; bases not matched to a gene: 7. CDR3 size: 14 residues.

This clonotype showed up many times. The chain has TRBV7-2 and TRBJ1-3; a possible D gene is TRBD1 (5 bases). This CDR3 comprises 13 residues. Germline V gene sequence: CDR1 SGHTA, CDR2 FQGNSA. V lost 6 bases, J lost 7 bases, and 13 bases lay in between. The CDR3 reads CASRVKGSNTIYF. As DNA, the CDR3 is TGTGCCAGCAGGGTTAAGGGGTCGAACACCATATATTTT.

In this sample, this clonotype turned up many times. The chain combines TRBV11-3 with TRBJ2-1, with 7 bases identical to TRBD1. This CDR3 spans 15 amino acids. Per the germline V gene, CDR1 is SGHNT and CDR2 is YENEEA. V lost 2 bases, J lost 1 base, and 2 bases stayed unmatched. The CDR3 nucleotides are TGTGCCAGCAGCTTACAACAGGGGTCCTACAATGAGCAGTTCTTC. Protein: CASSLQQGSYNEQFF.